This T cell receptor beta chain was sequenced for a study of shared clonotypes between healthy human individuals. Study overall: In total, the donors were two women and a few men aged 18 to 49.

Repertoires were generated with immunoSEQ multiplex PCR, while TCRdb's copy carries only in-frame clones and drops some. Of under 650,000 clones in the sample, 90% to 96% are singletons; the top ten hold 0.06%. Germline values: CDR1 SEHNR, CDR2 FQNEAQ (reference sequence). CDR3 length: 13 residues. The rearrangement joins TRBV7-9 to TRBJ2-5; TRBD2 might be the D (6 bases). The J call may be faulty, since TRBJ2-7 better matches the DNA end. Sequenced sample: naive CD4+ T cells sorted from blood. Noted subset: CD45RA+ positively selected. This clonotype was obtained from a woman aged 25 to 45 in good health. The CDR3 protein is CASSGDPFYEQYF. CDR3 DNA sequence: TGTGCCAGTTCGGGGGACCCTTTTTACGAGCAGTACTTC.